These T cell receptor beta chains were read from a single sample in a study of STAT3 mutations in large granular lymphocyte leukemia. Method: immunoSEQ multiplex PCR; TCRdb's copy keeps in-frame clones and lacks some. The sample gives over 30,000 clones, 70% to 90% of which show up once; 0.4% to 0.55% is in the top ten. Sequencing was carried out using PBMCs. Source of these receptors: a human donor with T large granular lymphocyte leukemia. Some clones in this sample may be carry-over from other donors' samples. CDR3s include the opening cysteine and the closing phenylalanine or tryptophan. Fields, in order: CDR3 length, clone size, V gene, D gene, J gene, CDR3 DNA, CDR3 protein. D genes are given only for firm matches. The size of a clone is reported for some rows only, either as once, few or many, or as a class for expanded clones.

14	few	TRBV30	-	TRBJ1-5	TGTGCCTGGAGTGTACGGGTAGCGGGTCAGCCCCAGCATTTT	CAWSVRVAGQPQHF
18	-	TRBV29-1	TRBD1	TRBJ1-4	TGCAGCGCCCAAGTGCGACAGGGGGCTCTCGTAACTAATGAAAAACTGTTTTTT	CSAQVRQGALVTNEKLFF
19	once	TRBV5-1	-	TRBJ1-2	TGCGCCAGCAGCTTCGTACTTGGCAGGAAGTTCGGAGAGGGCTATGGCTACACCTTC	CASSFVLGRKFGEGYGYTF
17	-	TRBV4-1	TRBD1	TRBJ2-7	TGCGCCAGCAGCCACCGTAATTCCGGGACAGTGAAATACGAGCAGTACTTC	CASSHRNSGTVKYEQYF
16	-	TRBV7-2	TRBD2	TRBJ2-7	TGTGCCAGCAGCTTAGTTGGCGGGGGTAGCTCCTACGAGCAGTACTTC	CASSLVGGGSSYEQYF
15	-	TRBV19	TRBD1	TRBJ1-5	TGTGCCAGTAGACTGGACAGGGCGAGCAATCAGCCCCAGCATTTT	CASRLDRASNQPQHF
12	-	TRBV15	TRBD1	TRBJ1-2	TGTGCCACCAGCAGCAGGGGGCCTGGCTACACCTTC	CATSSRGPGYTF
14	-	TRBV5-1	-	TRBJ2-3	TGCGCCAGCAGCGCAACATCTAGCACAGATACGCAGTATTTT	CASSATSSTDTQYF
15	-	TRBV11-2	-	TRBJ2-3	TGTGCCAGCAGCTTCGGAGGCTACGGCACAGATACGCAGTATTTT	CASSFGGYGTDTQYF
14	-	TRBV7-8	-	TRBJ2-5	TGTGCCAGCAGCTTTCGACAGAAGGGAGAGACCCAGTACTTC	CASSFRQKGETQYF
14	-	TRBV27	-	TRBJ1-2	TGTGCCAGCAGTCCCACCGGGGGCAACTATGGCTACACCTTC	CASSPTGGNYGYTF
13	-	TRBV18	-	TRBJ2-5	TGTGCCAGCTCCCCAAGGACGTTGGAGACCCAGTACTTC	CASSPRTLETQYF
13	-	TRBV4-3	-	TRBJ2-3	TGCGCCAGCAGCCAGGACCTTGGGGATACGCAGTATTTT	CASSQDLGDTQYF
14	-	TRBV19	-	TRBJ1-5	TGTGCCAGTAGTCAGGGGAATGGCAATCAGCCCCAGCATTTT	CASSQGNGNQPQHF
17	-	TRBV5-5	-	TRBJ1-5	TGTGCCAGCAGCCCTACCGGGACTTTGTATAGCAATCAGCCCCAGCATTTT	CASSPTGTLYSNQPQHF
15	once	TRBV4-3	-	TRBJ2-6	TGCGCCAGCAGCCAGCGGGGTTCTGGGGCCAACGTCCTGACTTTC	CASSQRGSGANVLTF
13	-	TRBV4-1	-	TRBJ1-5	TGCGCCAGCAGTCTAAGGTTTCTGCAGCCCCAGCATTTT	CASSLRFLQPQHF
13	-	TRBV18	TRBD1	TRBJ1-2	TGTGCCAGCTCACCCGGGACAGCGGTTAGCTACACCTTC	CASSPGTAVSYTF
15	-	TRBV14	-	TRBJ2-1	TGTGCCAGCAGTCCGTCCACAGTTGGTTACAATGAGCAGTTCTTC	CASSPSTVGYNEQFF
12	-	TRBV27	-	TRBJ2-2	TGTGCCAGCAGTCCCCGGGCCGGGGAGCTGTTTTTT	CASSPRAGELFF
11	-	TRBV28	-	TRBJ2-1	TGTGCCAGCAGGGAAGACGATGAGCAGTTCTTC	CASREDDEQFF
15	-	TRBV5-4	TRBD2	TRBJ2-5	TGTGCCAGCAGTCGACGGACTAGCGGGCTGGTGGCCCAGTACTTC	CASSRRTSGLVAQYF
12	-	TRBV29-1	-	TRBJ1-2	TGCAGCGTCAAGGGAGGGGAGGTTGGCTACACCTTC	CSVKGGEVGYTF
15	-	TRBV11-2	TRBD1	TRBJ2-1	TGTGCCAGCAGACTTCCGGGACAGAATTACAATGAGCAGTTCTTC	CASRLPGQNYNEQFF
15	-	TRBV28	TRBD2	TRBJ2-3	TGTGCCAGCACCCTCGGGGGGTCTGGCACAGATACGCAGTATTTT	CASTLGGSGTDTQYF
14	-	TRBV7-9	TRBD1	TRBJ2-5	TGTGCCAGCAGCAGGGACAGGGATCAAGAGACCCAGTACTTC	CASSRDRDQETQYF
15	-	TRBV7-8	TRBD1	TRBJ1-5	TGTGCCAGCAGCTCGGACAGGTATAGCAATCAGCCCCAGCATTTT	CASSSDRYSNQPQHF
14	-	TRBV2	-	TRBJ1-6	TGTGCCAGCAGTTCCAGCTCCTATAATTCACCCCTCCACTTT	CASSSSSYNSPLHF
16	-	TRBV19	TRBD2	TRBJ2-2	TGTGCCAGTAGCCGACTAGCGGGGGCAAACACCGGGGAGCTGTTTTTT	CASSRLAGANTGELFF
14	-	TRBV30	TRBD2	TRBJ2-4	TGTGCCTGGGCTCCCGGACTAGCGGGGGGCCTTCAGTACTTC	CAWAPGLAGGLQYF
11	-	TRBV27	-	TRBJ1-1	TGTGCCAGCAGGGATCGTTGGAGACCTTTCTTT	CASRDRWRPFF
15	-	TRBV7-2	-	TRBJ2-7	TGTGCCAGCAGCCCACTCCCCTTGCCGGGCTACGAGCAGTACTTC	CASSPLPLPGYEQYF
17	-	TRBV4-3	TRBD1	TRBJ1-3	TGCGCCAGCAGCCAAGTCCAACAGGGGGCCGGAGGAAACACCATATATTTT	CASSQVQQGAGGNTIYF
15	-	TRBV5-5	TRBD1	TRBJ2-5	TGTGCCAGCAGCCGCCGGGACAGGGAGCAAGAGACCCAGTACTTC	CASSRRDREQETQYF